Listed below are T cell receptor beta chains from one sample, sequenced in a study of blood T cells in healthy people across ages. MiXCR, run by TCRdb on the 5' RACE reads, gives a single entry per CDR3 protein. The sample includes over a million distinct CDR3 sequences, 45% of them seen just once. Sequenced: blood. The receptors stem from a woman in her sixties in good health. CDR3s include the opening cysteine and the closing phenylalanine or tryptophan. Fields, in order: V gene, clone size, J gene, D gene, CDR3 protein, CDR3 DNA. D genes are given only for firm matches. The size field is filled for only some rows; it gives once, few, many or a size class.

v_call: TRBV20-1
clone_size: few
j_call: TRBJ2-1
d_call: -
cdr3_aa: CSATTASSYNEQFF
cdr3_nt: TGCAGTGCCACGACAGCGAGCTCCTACAATGAGCAGTTCTTC

v_call: TRBV6-5
clone_size: -
j_call: TRBJ2-5
d_call: TRBD1
cdr3_aa: CASSYRTGEQETQYF
cdr3_nt: TGTGCCAGCAGTTACAGGACAGGGGAGCAAGAGACCCAGTACTTC

v_call: TRBV18
clone_size: -
j_call: TRBJ2-7
d_call: TRBD1
cdr3_aa: CTSSPWTGASYEQYF
cdr3_nt: TGTACCAGCTCACCATGGACAGGGGCCTCCTACGAGCAGTACTTC

v_call: TRBV20-1
clone_size: few
j_call: TRBJ2-5
d_call: TRBD2
cdr3_aa: CSARDPLSGRRRETQYF
cdr3_nt: TGCAGTGCTAGAGACCCCCTTAGCGGGAGGCGGAGGGAGACCCAGTACTTC

v_call: TRBV25-1
clone_size: -
j_call: TRBJ2-7
d_call: TRBD1
cdr3_aa: CASSEGDRAKQYF
cdr3_nt: TGTGCCAGCAGTGAAGGGGACAGGGCCAAGCAGTACTTC

v_call: TRBV29-1
clone_size: -
j_call: TRBJ1-4
d_call: -
cdr3_aa: CSVMTGPIEKLFF
cdr3_nt: TGCAGCGTGATGACAGGCCCTATTGAAAAACTGTTTTTT

v_call: TRBV27
clone_size: -
j_call: TRBJ2-7
d_call: -
cdr3_aa: CASSFSFGTLDYGQYF
cdr3_nt: TGTGCCAGCAGTTTCAGCTTCGGGACACTTGACTACGGGCAGTACTTC

v_call: TRBV10-3
clone_size: -
j_call: TRBJ2-5
d_call: -
cdr3_aa: CAIRESEYWETQYF
cdr3_nt: TGTGCCATCAGGGAGTCAGAGTACTGGGAGACCCAGTACTTC

v_call: TRBV19
clone_size: -
j_call: TRBJ2-1
d_call: TRBD1
cdr3_aa: CASSEQGRYTDEQFF
cdr3_nt: TGTGCCAGTAGTGAACAGGGGCGGTATACCGATGAGCAGTTCTTC

v_call: TRBV6-2/TRBV6-3
clone_size: -
j_call: TRBJ2-7
d_call: -
cdr3_aa: CASSYGSTYEQYF
cdr3_nt: TGTGCCAGCAGTTACGGCAGTACCTACGAGCAGTACTTC

v_call: TRBV25-1
clone_size: few
j_call: TRBJ2-7
d_call: TRBD2
cdr3_aa: CASSTRGGIYEQYF
cdr3_nt: TGTGCCAGCAGTACCCGGGGGGGGATCTACGAGCAGTACTTC

v_call: TRBV27
clone_size: -
j_call: TRBJ2-3
d_call: -
cdr3_aa: CASSSGNLARVTDTQYF
cdr3_nt: TGTGCCAGCAGTTCTGGAAACCTAGCGAGAGTTACAGATACGCAGTATTTT

v_call: TRBV11-2
clone_size: many
j_call: TRBJ2-5
d_call: -
cdr3_aa: CASSLMRGPAETQYF
cdr3_nt: TGTGCCAGCAGCTTAATGCGGGGGCCCGCAGAGACCCAGTACTTC

v_call: TRBV29-1
clone_size: few
j_call: TRBJ2-2
d_call: TRBD2
cdr3_aa: CSVDAGRAPGELFF
cdr3_nt: TGCAGCGTTGACGCTGGGAGGGCCCCCGGGGAGCTGTTTTTT

v_call: TRBV4-2
clone_size: -
j_call: TRBJ1-6
d_call: TRBD1
cdr3_aa: CASSSWLGQEGNNSPLHF
cdr3_nt: TGTGCCAGCAGCTCTTGGCTGGGACAGGAGGGAAATAATTCACCCCTCCACTTT

v_call: TRBV7-3
clone_size: -
j_call: TRBJ2-7
d_call: -
cdr3_aa: CASSPEGDPRYEQYF
cdr3_nt: TGTGCCAGCAGCCCGGAGGGGGATCCGAGGTACGAGCAGTACTTC

v_call: TRBV28
clone_size: -
j_call: TRBJ2-4
d_call: -
cdr3_aa: CASSMFRGRENIQYF
cdr3_nt: TGTGCCAGCAGTATGTTCCGGGGGCGCGAAAACATTCAGTACTTC

v_call: TRBV5-8
clone_size: few
j_call: TRBJ1-1
d_call: -
cdr3_aa: CASSRRKLNTEAFF
cdr3_nt: TGTGCCAGCAGCCGCAGGAAATTGAACACTGAAGCTTTCTTT

v_call: TRBV29-1
clone_size: -
j_call: TRBJ2-7
d_call: -
cdr3_aa: CSVDGSGKGSYEQYF
cdr3_nt: TGTAGCGTTGATGGATCAGGCAAAGGCTCCTACGAGCAGTACTTC

v_call: TRBV5-1
clone_size: many
j_call: TRBJ2-7
d_call: -
cdr3_aa: CASSLVPPSNVYEQYF
cdr3_nt: TGCGCCAGCAGCTTGGTCCCCCCCTCGAATGTCTACGAGCAGTACTTC

v_call: TRBV29-1
clone_size: few
j_call: TRBJ2-3
d_call: TRBD2
cdr3_aa: CSLKSGRAIDTQYF
cdr3_nt: TGCAGCCTCAAAAGCGGGAGGGCCATAGATACGCAGTATTTT

v_call: TRBV2
clone_size: -
j_call: TRBJ2-5
d_call: -
cdr3_aa: CATRAGIGETQYF
cdr3_nt: TGTGCCACCAGGGCAGGGATAGGGGAGACCCAGTACTTC

v_call: TRBV15
clone_size: -
j_call: TRBJ1-1
d_call: TRBD1
cdr3_aa: CATSRPRGPTGVKAFF
cdr3_nt: TGTGCCACCAGCAGACCCAGGGGGCCGACAGGGGTTAAAGCTTTCTTT

v_call: TRBV5-1
clone_size: -
j_call: TRBJ2-7
d_call: TRBD2
cdr3_aa: CASSWGLAGEAPYEQYF
cdr3_nt: TGCGCCAGCAGCTGGGGGCTAGCGGGAGAGGCCCCCTACGAGCAGTACTTC

v_call: TRBV2
clone_size: -
j_call: TRBJ2-7
d_call: -
cdr3_aa: CASIRAAYEQYF
cdr3_nt: TGTGCCAGCATTCGGGCAGCCTACGAGCAGTACTTC

v_call: TRBV7-8
clone_size: -
j_call: TRBJ2-7
d_call: TRBD2
cdr3_aa: CASSSYGSGGKFYSSYNEQYF
cdr3_nt: TGTGCCAGCAGCTCCTATGGGTCCGGGGGGAAATTTTATAGCTCCTACAATGAGCAGTACTTC

v_call: TRBV12-3/TRBV12-4
clone_size: -
j_call: TRBJ2-2
d_call: -
cdr3_aa: CASSPDTGELFF
cdr3_nt: TGTGCCAGCAGTCCTGACACCGGGGAGCTGTTTTTT

v_call: TRBV27
clone_size: -
j_call: TRBJ2-1
d_call: -
cdr3_aa: CASSSPSQGEGEQFF
cdr3_nt: TGTGCCAGCAGTTCGCCTAGCCAGGGCGAGGGTGAGCAGTTCTTC